This TCR beta chain originates from a study of T cell repertoires in aging, cancer and after chemotherapy (dated by TCRdb to the late 2010s). As for the study more broadly: Donors spanned six age groups from 30 or younger to 70 or older, with at least three individuals per group. Control TCR repertoires from healthy donors were recorded over several months to years, and clear clonal overlap was observed across re-sampling. The complete dataset included some 9 million TCR reads. To examine immunoaging and T cell reconstitution after chemotherapy, the study profiled TCR beta repertoires in peripheral blood from healthy donors and cancer patients. Alongside fewer than 100 healthy donors serving as a reference group, the cohort included 218 cancer patients, of whom 90 to 94 had hematological cancers and 110 to 140 had solid cancers.

The paper as a whole reports these results and caveats: The authors noted that the repertoire data do not allow conclusions about immunological memory after chemotherapy. In both cancer cohorts, median generation probability rose over the chemotherapy interval, which suggests that the repertoire was reconstituted through rebound thymic output. Untreated patients with hematological or solid cancers showed significantly lower blood TCR diversity and higher clonality than age-matched healthy donors. In healthy donors, the decline in TCR diversity with age was mainly due to loss of richness, whereas in cancer patients loss of evenness also played a role.

The CDR3, from cysteine to phenylalanine, totals 13 residues. Of the read, only the CDR3 DNA is kept; its 39 bases are in frame from base 1. Deletion took 6 bases off V and 3 bases off J, with a span of 12 bases between the germline ends. Multiplex touch-down PCR with a mixed TRB-A/B primer pool was used to amplify rearranged TRB sequences covering the V, D and J segments. Illumina adapters and sample indices were added to the amplicons in two consecutive PCR reactions performed with Phusion HS II polymerase. Amplicons were gel-purified using the NucleoSpin Gel and PCR Clean-up kit and were subsequently checked with Qubit and an Agilent 2100 Bioanalyzer. Sequencing of the libraries was done on an Illumina MiSeq with paired-end, single-indexed 600-cycle runs. On the study's bioinformatics: Processing of the TRB sequences was carried out with MiXCR versions 2.12 and 3.0.5. Each unique CDR3 nucleotide sequence was treated as one clone, and only productive sequences with two or more reads were kept. Shannon diversity, evenness, clonality (one minus evenness), and alpha-parameterized diversity profiles from alpha 0 to 5 were included as repertoire metrics. The IGoR algorithm was used to calculate generation probabilities for clones in the paired samples taken before and after chemotherapy. TCRdb trimmed the raw reads at Q25, called clones with MiXCR and kept productive beta chains. Every CDR3 protein is listed once, alongside the most common genes and DNA of its rows. TCRdb's processing, not the authors' own work, is the source of the V and J calls. In all, the sample holds some 10,000 distinct CDR3 sequences, and about 35% of those were seen once. The top ten clonotypes cover roughly 8.2% of the sample.

To note about this clonotype: Its antigen is unknown. It has no much larger one-base neighbor in the sample; base qualities were not kept.

Genomic DNA extracted from peripheral blood, rather than sorted cells or RNA, was used as the source for amplification of TCR beta rearrangements. This chain is built from TRBV12-3 or TRBV12-4 and TRBJ2-7, and possibly TRBD1, on 6 matching bases. This TCR was recovered from a human donor in good health. The material sequenced was blood. The DNA is TGTGCCAGCAGGCCCGGGACAAGCTACGAGCAGTACTTC. This yields the protein CASRPGTSYEQYF.